Below are 27 T cell receptor beta chains sequenced from a single sample in a study of T cell responses to AZD1222 COVID-19 vaccine. Sequencing was performed with immunoSEQ multiplex PCR; in TCRdb, only in-frame clones are kept and a portion is missing. This sample has 90,000 to 120,000 clones; 93% occur once, and the top ten carry 4.5% to 5%. Sequences were derived from peripheral blood, sampled on day 0 of AZD1222 vaccination. The receptors stem from an adult in good health.

The J gene is TRBJ1-2, the V gene TRBV27, with unresolved D. The CDR3 is made up of 14 amino acids. Germline CDR1 reads MNHEY; CDR2 reads SMNVEV (reference sequence). V was cut by 6 bases and J by 8 bases, with 19 bases left in between. For the CDR3, the DNA is TGTGCCAGCAGCCCTAAGCCACAGTGGAGCGGCTACACCTTC. Translating gives CASSPKPQWSGYTF.

The table lists this clone with a few counts. This chain joins TRBV19 and TRBJ2-1; 7 bases line up with TRBD2. The CDR3 covers 14 residues. V shed 4 bases and J 4 bases; nucleotides not matched to a gene: 4. The germline gives CDR1 LNHDA, CDR2 SQIVND (reference sequence). DNA of the CDR3: TGTGCCAGTAGTAGCGCTAGCGGATACAATGAGCAGTTCTTC. Translation gives CASSSASGYNEQFF.

The sample holds one count of this clone. The J gene is TRBJ2-1, the V gene TRBV30, with TRBD2 identical over 9 bases. V lost 4 bases to trimming and J lost 7 bases; unmatched junction nucleotides: 5. This CDR3 spans 13 amino acids. In germline, CDR1 is GTSNPN, CDR2 SVGIG (reference sequence). The CDR3 loop is CAWNSGSSNEQFF. The DNA for the CDR3 is TGTGCCTGGAATAGCGGGAGTTCTAATGAGCAGTTCTTC.

This clone was counted once. The chain joins TRBV2 to TRBJ2-7, with a weak D call TRBD2 (5 bases). CDR1 and CDR2 from the germline V gene are SNHLY and FYNNEI. The CDR3 extends over 14 amino acids. Between the trimmed V and J ends, which lost 2 bases and 1 base, there was a span of 9 bases. The CDR3 spells CASSEYSGSYEQYF. DNA of the CDR3: TGTGCCAGCAGTGAATACAGCGGTTCCTACGAGCAGTACTTC.

This clone was seen a single time. The chain carries TRBV4-1 and TRBJ2-1; either TRBD1 or TRBD2 may supply D (5 bases each). The V gene's germline CDR1 is MGHRA and CDR2 YSYEKL. Trimming stripped 4 bases from V and 3 bases from J, with 16 bases between. The CDR3 runs 16 residues. The CDR3 DNA is TGCGCCAGCAGCCCAACGGGGCAGGGAAACTACAATGAGCAGTTCTTC. This codes for CASSPTGQGNYNEQFF.

The chain couples TRBV15 to TRBJ2-6; 7 bases align to TRBD2. CDR3 length: 16 amino acids. V gave up 5 bases and J gave up 1 base; unmatched junction bases: 5. Per germline, CDR1 LNHNV and CDR2 YYDKDF (reference sequence). CDR3 loop: CATSGGAGSGANVLTF. As DNA, the CDR3 is TGTGCCACCAGCGGGGGAGCGGGGTCTGGGGCCAACGTCCTGACTTTC.

This clone was seen only once. The chain employs TRBV9 and TRBJ2-5; D remains unclear. V was trimmed by 4 bases and J by 5 bases, leaving 9 bases between them. This CDR3 region has 12 residues. Germline V gene data show CDR1 as SGDLS and CDR2 as YYNGEE. The CDR3 sequence is CASSLYGETQYF. The CDR3 coding sequence is TGTGCCAGCAGCCTTTATGGGGAGACCCAGTACTTC.

V usage is TRBV28 and J usage is TRBJ2-2; D is undetermined. CDR1 and CDR2 from the germline V gene are MDHEN and SYDVKM. CDR3 length equals 14 residues. V lost 5 bases to trimming and J lost 3 bases, with 10 bases between them. The chain's CDR3 is CASSPTPHTGELFF. CDR3 in DNA: TGTGCCAGCAGTCCGACTCCTCACACCGGGGAGCTGTTTTTT.

The chain has TRBV19 and TRBJ2-2; 9 bases fit TRBD1. Germline lookup yields CDR1 LNHDA and CDR2 SQIVND (reference sequence). This CDR3 spans 18 amino acids. Losses at the gene ends were 4 bases for V and 3 bases for J; bases not matched to a gene: 12. CDR3 region: CASSSYTSGQGHTGELFF. The CDR3 DNA is TGTGCCAGTAGTAGCTACACCTCGGGACAGGGCCACACCGGGGAGCTGTTTTTT.

This rearrangement joins TRBV9 to TRBJ2-1; 8 nucleotides line up with TRBD2. Germline CDR1 is SGDLS and CDR2 is YYNGEE. CDR3 length equals 15 residues. The trim removed 3 bases at V and 8 bases at J, leaving 10 bases unmatched. The CDR3 reads CASSATSAGVDEQFF. The CDR3 DNA follows: TGTGCCAGCAGCGCCACATCAGCGGGAGTCGATGAGCAGTTCTTC.

The chain is built from TRBV5-5 and TRBJ1-1; D not resolved. Deletions cut 2 bases from V and 3 bases from J, with 17 bases between. The CDR3 totals 16 residues. Germline V gene sequence: CDR1 SGHKS, CDR2 YYEKEE (reference sequence). Written as DNA, the CDR3 is TGTGCCAGCAGCTTAAGTTATTTTGGGGTGGACACTGAAGCTTTCTTT. It is translated as CASSLSYFGVDTEAFF.

This chain joins TRBV21-1 and TRBJ1-2; no DNA check was done on the table's D call, TRBD1. TRBV21-1 is marked as a pseudogene. This CDR3 is 19 amino acids long. CDR3 sequence (DNA): TGTGCCAGCAGCAAAGCGCTGCGAACAGGCCGACGATTGCTTTATGGCTACACCTTC. Protein: CASSKALRTGRRLLYGYTF.

CDR3 bases: TGCGCCAGCAGCAGCAAATTAGCGGAACCTAGGGAGCAGTACTTC. This encodes CASSSKLAEPREQYF. The chain combines TRBV5-1 with TRBJ2-7, with a weak D call TRBD2 (6 bases). CDR1 and CDR2 (germline): SGHRS, YFSETQ. CDR3 length equals 15 residues. Trimming took 4 bases from V and 7 from J, leaving 21 bases between them. The whole variable domain, filled in from reference TRBV5-1 and TRBJ2-7, reads KAGVTQTPRYLIKTRGQQVTLSCSPISGHRSVSWYQQTPGQGLQFLFEYFSETQRNKGNFPGRFSGRQFSNSRSEMNVSTLELGDSALYLCASSSKLAEPREQYFGPGTRLTVT.

This sequence joins TRBV11-3 and TRBJ2-2; D ambiguous. The CDR3 is made up of 13 amino acids. V dropped 5 bases and J dropped 4 bases, with 8 bases sitting between them. Germline V gives CDR1 SGHNT, CDR2 YENEEA. Here the CDR3 DNA reads TGTGCCAGCAGCCCCAAGGTCACCGGGGAGCTGTTTTTT. Residues: CASSPKVTGELFF.

This chain joins TRBV6-5 and TRBJ2-2; 9 bases align to TRBD1. The CDR3 totals 14 residues. J lost 9 bases, V lost 7 bases, and 9 bases had no gene match. Germline V gene lookup returns CDR1 MNHEY and CDR2 SVGAGI. The CDR3: CASTLGQGFRELFF. The CDR3 nucleotides read TGTGCCAGCACCTTGGGACAGGGTTTCAGGGAGCTGTTTTTT.

The chain has TRBV7-2 and TRBJ1-2, with 8 nucleotides matching TRBD1. The CDR3 has 15 amino acids. Germline CDR1 is SGHTA and CDR2 is FQGNSA. J lost 3 bases, V lost 5 bases, and 8 bases had no gene match. The CDR3 here is CASSPRQGPHYGYTF. CDR3 DNA: TGTGCCAGCAGCCCCCGACAGGGGCCCCACTATGGCTACACCTTC.

The chain is built from TRBV27 and TRBJ2-7; no clear D. The CDR3 sequence is 14 residues long. With 6 bases removed from V and 0 bases from J, the gap between germline ends came to 12 bases. Germline V gene sequence: CDR1 MNHEY, CDR2 SMNVEV (reference sequence). The CDR3 spells CASRVQHISYEQYF. The CDR3 DNA is TGTGCCAGCAGGGTTCAACATATCTCCTACGAGCAGTACTTC.

The count of this clone is one. V usage is TRBV7-3 and J usage is TRBJ2-1, with D perhaps TRBD1 (6 bases). The CDR3 runs 15 residues. Germline loops: CDR1 SGHTA, CDR2 FQGTGA. The V and J ends lost 6 bases and 2 bases respectively, with 14 bases between them. The CDR3 region is CASRKGGEAYNEQFF. The CDR3 bases are TGTGCCAGCAGGAAAGGGGGAGAGGCCTACAATGAGCAGTTCTTC.

The rearrangement links TRBV18 to TRBJ1-6; D gene ambiguous. Germline V gives CDR1 KGHSH, CDR2 LQKENI. The CDR3 is made up of 14 amino acids. Trimming removed 6 bases at V and 10 bases at J, with 16 bases between. CDR3 nucleotides: TGTGCCAGCTCGCCGGGAGTGGGGATCTCACCCCTCCACTTT. Protein product: CASSPGVGISPLHF.

The CDR3: CASRTGTDTEAFF. Here the CDR3 DNA reads TGTGCCAGCAGAACCGGGACAGACACTGAAGCTTTCTTT. This chain joins TRBV6-6 and TRBJ1-1, with 7 nucleotides matching TRBD1. The V segment lost 6 bases and the J segment 3 bases; nucleotides outside the gene matches: 4. The germline V gene encodes CDR1 MNHNY and CDR2 SVGAGI (reference sequence). The CDR3 extends over 13 amino acids.

The chain combines TRBV12-3 or TRBV12-4 with TRBJ2-2, with D unresolved. This CDR3 has 13 amino acids. Trimming shortened V by 0 bases and J by 5 bases, and 4 bases separated the two germline ends. The CDR3 coding sequence is TGTGCCAGCAGTTTAGCCGCGACCGGGGAGCTGTTTTTT. This gives the protein CASSLAATGELFF.

V is TRBV5-1 and J is TRBJ1-2, with 10 nucleotides matching TRBD1. This CDR3 contains 14 residues. The germline V gene has CDR1 SGHRS and CDR2 YFSETQ. The V gene end was trimmed by 1 base and the J gene end by 9 bases; junction bases not matched to a gene: 6. The CDR3 DNA sequence: TGCGCCAGCAGCTTGAGGGGACAGGGGTCGAGCTACACCTTC. Its translation: CASSLRGQGSSYTF.

Here the CDR3 reads CAWSVRANSQPQHF. The CDR3 coding sequence is TGTGCCTGGAGTGTACGTGCGAATAGTCAGCCCCAGCATTTT. The chain couples TRBV30 to TRBJ1-5; D remains unclear. CDR1 and CDR2 (germline): GTSNPN, SVGIG (reference sequence). The CDR3 is made up of 14 amino acids. Trimming took 0 bases from V and 6 from J, leaving 12 bases between them.

This chain joins TRBV4-1 and TRBJ2-1; unclear D gene. CDR1 and CDR2 (germline): MGHRA, YSYEKL. The CDR3 spans 13 residues. V shed 0 bases and J shed 7 bases, with 7 bases lying between them. The CDR3 protein is CASSQDRLNEQFF. The CDR3 coding sequence is TGCGCCAGCAGCCAAGATCGCCTAAATGAGCAGTTCTTC.

This sequence joins TRBV5-4 and TRBJ1-3, with 7 bases fitting TRBD1. V lost 5 bases and J lost 4; bases outside the gene matches: 6. This CDR3 spans 14 amino acids. Per the germline V gene, CDR1 is SGHNT and CDR2 is YYREEE (reference sequence). In nucleotides, the CDR3 is TGTGCCAGCAGTTCACAGGGGAAAGGAAACACCATATATTTT. Protein sequence: CASSSQGKGNTIYF.

This clone was found once. The chain has TRBV7-9 and TRBJ1-2; D perhaps matches TRBD1 (5 bases). Germline V gene lookup returns CDR1 SEHNR and CDR2 FQNEAQ (reference sequence). Trimming took off 10 bases at V and 8 bases at J, with 14 bases between the two ends. CDR3 length equals 11 residues. The CDR3 loop is CATLEGLGYTF. The CDR3 DNA sequence: TGTGCCACCTTAGAGGGGTTGGGCTACACCTTC.

V gene TRBV18 combines with J gene TRBJ1-1; D call uncertain. The CDR3 totals 15 residues. V gave up 1 base and J gave up 4 bases, with 13 bases separating them. Germline-derived CDR1 and CDR2 are KGHSH and LQKENI. CDR3 in DNA: TGTGCCAGCTCACCACTGGCTTTAAGTGGCACTGAAGCTTTCTTT. Encoded protein: CASSPLALSGTEAFF.